This T cell receptor (beta chain) came from a study of blood T cells in healthy people across ages. With respect to this clonotype: Its antigen is still unknown.

A J-beta primer mix and a sample-barcoded 5' primer were used in a second PCR of roughly 7 to 12 cycles. MiXCR, run by TCRdb on the 5' RACE reads, gives a single entry per CDR3 protein. The table lists around 700,000 distinct CDR3 sequences, approximately 25% of them singletons. Overall study results and limits: Leaving the PBMCs unsorted stopped any conclusive comparison of naive versus antigen-experienced cells. Donors of long life had a larger count of naive CD4+ cells and greater diversity than aged donors.

With 3 bases clipped from V and 0 bases from J, the junction kept 10 bases outside the gene matches. Germline-derived CDR1 and CDR2 are KGHSH and LQKENI. This CDR3 is built from 17 residues. These sequences were also reported in another study, on T cells of mothers and their children. As that study records: In this cohort, donors were three healthy Caucasian mothers plus their six children.

Sequenced: blood. The J gene is TRBJ1-1, the V gene TRBV18, with TRBD1 matching over 7 bases. This sequence originates from a boy aged 5-17 years in good health. CDR3 protein: CASSPVEGQHMNTEAFF. The CDR3 region has the DNA TGTGCCAGCTCACCGGTAGAGGGACAGCATATGAACACTGAAGCTTTCTTT. Complete variable domain (other parts from reference TRBV18 and TRBJ1-1): NAGVMQNPRHLVRRRGQEARLRCSPMKGHSHVYWYRQLPEEGLKFMVYLQKENIIDESGMPKERFSAEFPKEGPSILRIQQVVRGDSAAYFCASSPVEGQHMNTEAFFGQGTRLTVV.